The 16 T cell receptor beta chains in this list originate from one sample, sequenced in a study of T-cell memory formation after mild COVID-19. Each CDR3 protein is one row after TCRdb ran MiXCR on the 5' RACE reads. The sample holds about 440,000 distinct CDR3 sequences, approximately 20% seen once. Sequences were obtained from PBMCs or a T cell subset sorted from them (not recorded which). The receptors were sampled from an adult woman who had mild COVID-19 (a few samples of this study predate the infection). Cell type and time point are not known.

The V call is TRBV4-1, the J call TRBJ2-7, with TRBD1 matching 8 bases. The CDR3 is 18 amino acids. The V gene's germline CDR1 is MGHRA and CDR2 YSYEKL. J lost 2 bases, V lost 5 bases, and 17 bases had no gene match. The CDR3 region is CASSSARQGLINTYEQYF. In DNA form, the CDR3 reads TGCGCCAGCAGCTCCGCCCGACAGGGGCTAATTAACACCTACGAGCAGTACTTC.

This clonotype came up many times. The rearrangement joins TRBV19 to TRBJ2-6, with unresolved D. Germline V CDR1 and CDR2: LNHDA, SQIVND (reference sequence). This CDR3 region has 15 residues. The V gene lost 6 bases and the J gene lost 0 bases, with 9 bases spanning the gap. CDR3 in amino acids: CASRKDHSGANVLTF. In DNA form, the CDR3 reads TGTGCCAGTAGGAAAGACCACTCTGGGGCCAACGTCCTGACTTTC.

This clonotype was seen a few times. J is TRBJ1-1 and V is TRBV19, with 9 bases identical to TRBD1. V shed 5 bases, J shed 2 bases, and the junction held 6 bases outside the gene matches. Germline values: CDR1 LNHDA, CDR2 SQIVND (reference sequence). CDR3 length equals 15 residues. CDR3 DNA: TGTGCCAGTAGTCTACGGACAGGGGTAAACACTGAAGCTTTCTTT. It specifies CASSLRTGVNTEAFF.

V is TRBV12-3 or TRBV12-4 and J is TRBJ2-1; 13 bases align to TRBD2. This CDR3 is built from 14 residues. Germline trimming cut 4 bases from V and 9 bases from J; bases unmatched to any gene: 3. This CDR3 reads CASSWTSGRTEQFF. The CDR3 region has the DNA TGTGCCAGCAGTTGGACTAGCGGGAGAACTGAGCAGTTCTTC.

The CDR3 here is CASSQDARKRTTEAFF. The DNA of the CDR3 is TGTGCCAGCAGCCAAGATGCGAGGAAAAGGACCACTGAAGCTTTCTTT. The chain links TRBV3-1 to TRBJ1-1; D is undetermined. In germline, CDR1 is LGHDT, CDR2 YNNKEL (reference sequence). V was trimmed by 0 bases and J by 4 bases, leaving 15 bases between them. The CDR3 extends over 16 amino acids.

This clonotype was seen more than once but under ten times. The J gene is TRBJ1-2, the V gene TRBV5-4, with D perhaps TRBD1 (5 bases). CDR3 size: 16 residues. Germline values: CDR1 SGHNT, CDR2 YYREEE (reference sequence). Trimming left V 1 base short and J 5 bases short, with 18 bases between. The CDR3, as DNA: TGTGCCAGCAGCTTGTCGGGGGACTCTTATGAATATGGCTACACCTTC. Its protein is CASSLSGDSYEYGYTF.

This chain uses TRBV6-5 with TRBJ2-2; possibly TRBD2 for D (5 bases). V lost 7 bases, J lost 5 bases, and 5 bases lay in between. This CDR3 region has 11 residues. CDR1 is MNHEY, CDR2 SVGAGI, per germline. As DNA, the CDR3 is TGTGCCAGCACGGGAACCGGGGAGCTGTTTTTT. It encodes CASTGTGELFF.

This clonotype was seen many times. The V gene is TRBV7-2, the J gene TRBJ2-5, with a weak D call TRBD2 (6 bases). This CDR3 contains 15 residues. Trimming removed 1 base from V and 5 bases from J, with 14 bases in between. CDR1 and CDR2 (germline): SGHTA, FQGNSA. The CDR3 sequence: CASSLVGEVIETQYF. The CDR3 bases are TGTGCCAGCAGCTTAGTTGGGGAGGTGATTGAGACCCAGTACTTC.

This clonotype was counted between two and nine times. The chain's CDR3 is CASSPRDMSYEQYF. In DNA, the CDR3 is TGTGCCAGCAGCCCCCGGGACATGTCCTACGAGCAGTACTTC. The rearrangement links TRBV7-8 to TRBJ2-7; tentatively, D is TRBD1 (6 bases). Germline V gene lookup returns CDR1 SGHVS and CDR2 FQNEAQ. Trimming took off 5 bases at V and 1 base at J, with 12 bases between the two ends. This CDR3 spans 14 amino acids.

The genes are TRBV5-4 and TRBJ2-5, with 15 positions matching TRBD2. Germline V CDR1 and CDR2: SGHNT, YYREEE (reference sequence). The CDR3 covers 16 residues. Unmatched junction bases numbered 8, after V lost 6 bases and J lost 5 bases. The CDR3 sequence is CASNHRGLAGGETQYF. In DNA, the CDR3 is TGTGCCAGCAACCACCGCGGACTAGCGGGGGGGGAGACCCAGTACTTC.

This clonotype has a handful of counts. This rearrangement joins TRBV29-1 to TRBJ2-5, with 8 bases that match TRBD2. CDR1 is SQVTM and CDR2 is ANQGSEA in the germline V gene. This CDR3 is built from 13 residues. J was trimmed by 4 bases and V by 4 bases; bases with no gene match: 5. This CDR3 is CSVVDRGGETQYF. Written as DNA, the CDR3 is TGCAGCGTTGTAGACCGGGGGGGAGAGACCCAGTACTTC.

V and J are TRBV4-1 and TRBJ2-3, with D tentatively TRBD2 (5 bases). Trimming shortened V by 2 bases and J by 2 bases, and 8 bases separated the two germline ends. CDR3 length: 14 amino acids. Per the germline V gene, CDR1 is MGHRA and CDR2 is YSYEKL. CDR3 nucleotides: TGCGCCAGCAGCCAATCGGGGTTCACAGATACGCAGTATTTT. Its protein is CASSQSGFTDTQYF.

The genes are TRBV12-3 or TRBV12-4 and TRBJ1-2, with D uncertain. There are 14 residues in the CDR3. Trimming shortened V by 6 bases and J by 0 bases, and 11 bases separated the two germline ends. CDR3 sequence reads: CASRPGISNYGYTF. CDR3 in DNA: TGTGCCAGCAGGCCGGGGATATCTAACTATGGCTACACCTTC.

This clonotype occurred a few times. The genes are TRBV12-3 or TRBV12-4 and TRBJ1-1; TRBD1 aligns across 7 bases. CDR3 length: 15 residues. The J segment lost 3 bases and the V segment lost 4 bases, leaving 8 bases of the junction unmatched. Written as DNA, the CDR3 is TGTGCCAGCAGTTCCTCCGGGACAGAGGACACTGAAGCTTTCTTT. As protein: CASSSSGTEDTEAFF.

The chain joins TRBV20-1 to TRBJ2-5; D might be TRBD1 (5 bases). The germline V and J ends were trimmed by 0 bases and 5 bases, with 10 bases remaining between them. This CDR3 is 13 amino acids long. CDR1 DFQATT and CDR2 SNEGSKA come from the germline V gene (reference sequence). The CDR3 reads CSARDLRGETQYF. The CDR3 DNA reads TGCAGTGCTAGAGATCTAAGGGGTGAGACCCAGTACTTC.

This sequence joins TRBV21-1 and TRBJ2-2; the table's D call, TRBD1, has no DNA check behind it. TRBV21-1 is given as a pseudogene. The CDR3 consists of 15 residues. DNA of the CDR3: TGTGCCAGCGGTAGGGGGCGCGAAAACACCGGGGAGCTGTTTTTT. This sequence encodes CASGRGRENTGELFF.